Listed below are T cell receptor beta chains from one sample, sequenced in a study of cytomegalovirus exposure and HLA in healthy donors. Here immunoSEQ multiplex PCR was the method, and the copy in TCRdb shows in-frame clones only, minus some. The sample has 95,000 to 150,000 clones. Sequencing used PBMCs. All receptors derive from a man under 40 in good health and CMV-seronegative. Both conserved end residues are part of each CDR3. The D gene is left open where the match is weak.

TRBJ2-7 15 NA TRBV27 CASSSVAGSSYEQYF TGTGCCAGCAGTTCCGTGGCGGGGAGCTCCTACGAGCAGTACTTC
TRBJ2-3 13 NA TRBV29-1 CSVQPRPTDTQYF TGCAGCGTCCAACCCAGGCCCACAGATACGCAGTATTTT
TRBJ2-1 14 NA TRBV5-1 CASSLDRAYNEQFF TGCGCCAGCAGCTTGGACAGGGCCTACAATGAGCAGTTCTTC
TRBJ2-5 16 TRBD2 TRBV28 CASSKRTSGYQETQYF TGTGCCAGCAGTAAACGGACTAGCGGGTACCAAGAGACCCAGTACTTC
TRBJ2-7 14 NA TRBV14 CASSQDPAGYEQYF TGTGCCAGCAGCCAAGATCCGGCAGGCTACGAGCAGTACTTC
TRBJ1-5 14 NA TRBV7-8 CASSFGVGNQPQHF TGTGCCAGCAGCTTCGGGGTGGGAAATCAGCCCCAGCATTTT
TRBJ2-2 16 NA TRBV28 CASSLPVGGGTGELFF TGTGCCAGCAGTTTACCCGTGGGGGGTGGGACCGGGGAGCTGTTTTTT
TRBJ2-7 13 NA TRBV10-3 CAISGSSSYEQYF TGTGCCATCAGCGGGAGTAGTTCCTACGAGCAGTACTTC
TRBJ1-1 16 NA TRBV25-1 CASSPSYGTGNTEAFF TGTGCCAGCAGTCCTTCATACGGGACTGGGAACACTGAAGCTTTCTTT
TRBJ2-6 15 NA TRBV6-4 CASSDTPRGANVLTF TGTGCCAGCAGTGACACTCCGAGGGGGGCCAACGTCCTGACTTTC
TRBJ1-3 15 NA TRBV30 CAWKLWAYSGNTIYF TGTGCCTGGAAATTATGGGCATACTCTGGAAACACCATATATTTT
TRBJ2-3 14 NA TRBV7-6 CASSSRGSTDTQYF TGTGCCAGCAGCTCTAGGGGGTCCACAGATACGCAGTATTTT
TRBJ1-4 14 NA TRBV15 CATSRGTVNEKLFF TGTGCCACCAGCAGAGGGACAGTGAATGAAAAACTGTTTTTT
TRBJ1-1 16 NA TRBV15 CATSLPPPTSNTEAFF TGTGCCACCAGCTTACCACCTCCGACTTCGAACACTGAAGCTTTCTTT
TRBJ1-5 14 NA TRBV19 CASRGLESNQPQHF TGTGCCAGTAGAGGACTGGAAAGCAATCAGCCCCAGCATTTT
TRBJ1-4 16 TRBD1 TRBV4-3 CASSQDTGVTNEKLFF TGCGCCAGCAGCCAAGACACAGGGGTCACTAATGAAAAACTGTTTTTT